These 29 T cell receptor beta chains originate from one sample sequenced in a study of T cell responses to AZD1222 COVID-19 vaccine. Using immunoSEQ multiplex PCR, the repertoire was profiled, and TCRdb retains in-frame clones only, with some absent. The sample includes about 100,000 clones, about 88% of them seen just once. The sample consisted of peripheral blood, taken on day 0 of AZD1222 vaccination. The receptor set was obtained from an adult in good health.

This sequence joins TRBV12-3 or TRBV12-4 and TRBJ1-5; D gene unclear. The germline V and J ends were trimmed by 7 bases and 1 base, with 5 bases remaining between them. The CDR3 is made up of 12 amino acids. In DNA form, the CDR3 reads TGTGCCAGCAAAGGGAGCAATCAGCCCCAGCATTTT. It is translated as CASKGSNQPQHF.

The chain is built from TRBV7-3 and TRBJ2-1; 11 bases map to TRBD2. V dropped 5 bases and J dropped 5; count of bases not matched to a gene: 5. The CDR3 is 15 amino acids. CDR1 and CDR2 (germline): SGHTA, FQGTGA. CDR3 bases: TGTGCCAGCAGCCTAGGGACTAGCGGAAACAATGAGCAGTTCTTC. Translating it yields CASSLGTSGNNEQFF.

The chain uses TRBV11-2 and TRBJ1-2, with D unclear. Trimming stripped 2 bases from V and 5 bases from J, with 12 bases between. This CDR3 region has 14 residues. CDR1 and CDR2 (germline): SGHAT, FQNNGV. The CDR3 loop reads CASSLTVGSYGYTF. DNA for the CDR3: TGTGCCAGCAGCTTAACTGTAGGGAGTTATGGCTACACCTTC.

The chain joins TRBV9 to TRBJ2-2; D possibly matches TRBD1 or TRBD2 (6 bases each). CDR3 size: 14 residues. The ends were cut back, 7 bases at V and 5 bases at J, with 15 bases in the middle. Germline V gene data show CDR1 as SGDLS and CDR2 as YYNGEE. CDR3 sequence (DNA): TGTGCCAGCGCCGGTGGAGGGGGAACCGGGGAGCTGTTTTTT. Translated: CASAGGGGTGELFF.

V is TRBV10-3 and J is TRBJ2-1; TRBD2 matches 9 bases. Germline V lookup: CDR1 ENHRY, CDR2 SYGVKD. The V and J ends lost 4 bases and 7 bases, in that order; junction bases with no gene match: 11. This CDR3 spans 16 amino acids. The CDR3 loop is CAISASSGTSRNEQFF. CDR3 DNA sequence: TGTGCCATCAGTGCCTCTTCCGGGACTAGCCGGAATGAGCAGTTCTTC.

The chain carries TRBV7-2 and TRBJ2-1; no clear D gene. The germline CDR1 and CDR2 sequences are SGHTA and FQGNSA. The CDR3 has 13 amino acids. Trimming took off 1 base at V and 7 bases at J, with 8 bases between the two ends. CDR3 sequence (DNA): TGTGCCAGCAGCTTAGTCCTGGGAAATGAGCAGTTCTTC. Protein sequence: CASSLVLGNEQFF.

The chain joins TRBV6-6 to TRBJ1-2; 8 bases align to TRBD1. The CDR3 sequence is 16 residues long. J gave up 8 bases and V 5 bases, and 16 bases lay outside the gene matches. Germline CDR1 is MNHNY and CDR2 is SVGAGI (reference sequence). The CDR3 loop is CASSGGPRTGLEGYTF. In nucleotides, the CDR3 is TGTGCCAGCAGTGGGGGACCCAGGACAGGGTTGGAGGGCTACACCTTC.

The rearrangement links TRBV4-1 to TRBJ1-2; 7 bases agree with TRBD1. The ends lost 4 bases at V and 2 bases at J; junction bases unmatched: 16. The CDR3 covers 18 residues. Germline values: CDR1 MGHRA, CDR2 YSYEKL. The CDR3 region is CASSPSRDSQHLNYGYTF. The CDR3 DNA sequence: TGCGCCAGCAGCCCGTCTAGGGACAGCCAACACTTAAACTATGGCTACACCTTC.

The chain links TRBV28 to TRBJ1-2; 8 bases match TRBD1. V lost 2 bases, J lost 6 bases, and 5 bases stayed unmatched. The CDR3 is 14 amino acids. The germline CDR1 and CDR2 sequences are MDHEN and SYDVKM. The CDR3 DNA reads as TGTGCCAGCAGTTTACTCGGGACAGGCCATGGCTACACCTTC. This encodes CASSLLGTGHGYTF.

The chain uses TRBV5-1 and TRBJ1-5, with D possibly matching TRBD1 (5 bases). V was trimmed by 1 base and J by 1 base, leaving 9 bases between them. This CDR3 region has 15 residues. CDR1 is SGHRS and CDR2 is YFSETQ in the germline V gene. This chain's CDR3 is CASSLLGGSNQPQHF. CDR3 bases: TGCGCCAGCAGCTTGTTGGGGGGGAGCAATCAGCCCCAGCATTTT.

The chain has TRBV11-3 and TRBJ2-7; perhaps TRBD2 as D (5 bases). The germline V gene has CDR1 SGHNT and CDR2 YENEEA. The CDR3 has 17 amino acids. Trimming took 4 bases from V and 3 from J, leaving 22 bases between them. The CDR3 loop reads CASSSKLGAGLGYEQYF. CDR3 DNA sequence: TGTGCCAGCAGCTCCAAACTAGGAGCTGGGCTGGGCTACGAGCAGTACTTC.

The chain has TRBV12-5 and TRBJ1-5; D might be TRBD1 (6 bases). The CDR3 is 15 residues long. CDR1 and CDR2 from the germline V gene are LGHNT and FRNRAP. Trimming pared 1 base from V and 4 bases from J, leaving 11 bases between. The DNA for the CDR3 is TGTGCTAGTGGTTTGGGGACAGATCTGAATCAGCCCCAGCATTTT. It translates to CASGLGTDLNQPQHF.

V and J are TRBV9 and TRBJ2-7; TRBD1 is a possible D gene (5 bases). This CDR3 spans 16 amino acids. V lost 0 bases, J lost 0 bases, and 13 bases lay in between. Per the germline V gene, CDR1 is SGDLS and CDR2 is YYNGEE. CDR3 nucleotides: TGTGCCAGCAGCGTAGTTGACTTAGGGGCCTCCTACGAGCAGTACTTC. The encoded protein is CASSVVDLGASYEQYF.

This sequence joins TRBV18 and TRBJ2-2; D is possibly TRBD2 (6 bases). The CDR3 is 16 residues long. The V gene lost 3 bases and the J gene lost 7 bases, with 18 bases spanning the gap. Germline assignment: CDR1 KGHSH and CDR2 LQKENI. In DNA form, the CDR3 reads TGTGCCAGCTCACCCGGGACTCCCGGACGAGGCGGGGAGCTGTTTTTT. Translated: CASSPGTPGRGGELFF.

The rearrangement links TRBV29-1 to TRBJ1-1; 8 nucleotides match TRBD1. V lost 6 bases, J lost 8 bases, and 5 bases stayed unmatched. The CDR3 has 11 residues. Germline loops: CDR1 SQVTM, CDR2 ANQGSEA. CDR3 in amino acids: CSVGQGGEAFF. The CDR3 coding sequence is TGCAGCGTCGGACAGGGTGGGGAAGCTTTCTTT.

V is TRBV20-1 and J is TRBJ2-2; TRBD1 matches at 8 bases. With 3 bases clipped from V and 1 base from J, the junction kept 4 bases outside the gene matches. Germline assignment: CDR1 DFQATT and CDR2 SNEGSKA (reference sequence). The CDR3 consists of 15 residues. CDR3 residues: CSASDRGGNTGELFF. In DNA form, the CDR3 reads TGCAGTGCTAGTGACAGGGGCGGGAACACCGGGGAGCTGTTTTTT.

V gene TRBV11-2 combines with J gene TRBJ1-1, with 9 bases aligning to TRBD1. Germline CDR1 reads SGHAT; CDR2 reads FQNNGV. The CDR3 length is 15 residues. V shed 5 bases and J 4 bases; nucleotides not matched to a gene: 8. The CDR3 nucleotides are TGTGCCAGCAGCGGAACAGGGGGCTGGAGCACTGAAGCTTTCTTT. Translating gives CASSGTGGWSTEAFF.

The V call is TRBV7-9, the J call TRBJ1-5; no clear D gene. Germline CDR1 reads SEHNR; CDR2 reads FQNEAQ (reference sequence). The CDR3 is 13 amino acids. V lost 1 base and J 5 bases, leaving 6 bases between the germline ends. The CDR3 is CASSLGSYQPQHF. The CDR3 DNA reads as TGTGCCAGCAGCTTAGGCAGTTATCAGCCCCAGCATTTT.

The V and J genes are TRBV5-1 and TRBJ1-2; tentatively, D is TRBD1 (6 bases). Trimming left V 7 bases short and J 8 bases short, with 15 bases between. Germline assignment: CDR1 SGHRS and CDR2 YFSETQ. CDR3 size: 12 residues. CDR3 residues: CASSTTGRGYTF. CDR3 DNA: TGCGCCAGCTCCACTACAGGGAGAGGCTACACCTTC.

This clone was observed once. CDR3 sequence reads: CASSLGLMGQGADYGYTF. The CDR3 nucleotides are TGTGCCAGTAGTCTTGGGTTAATGGGACAGGGGGCTGACTATGGCTACACCTTC. V gene TRBV19 combines with J gene TRBJ1-2; TRBD1 aligns across 12 bases. Looked up from germline, CDR1 is LNHDA and CDR2 is SQIVND (reference sequence). V lost 5 bases, J lost 3 bases, and 13 bases stayed unmatched. The CDR3 contains 18 residues.

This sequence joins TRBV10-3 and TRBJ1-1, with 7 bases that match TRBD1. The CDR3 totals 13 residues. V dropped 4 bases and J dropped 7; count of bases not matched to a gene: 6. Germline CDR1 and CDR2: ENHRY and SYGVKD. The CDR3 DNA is TGTGCCATCAGTGGAAAAGGGGGCATTGAAGCTTTCTTT. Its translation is CAISGKGGIEAFF.

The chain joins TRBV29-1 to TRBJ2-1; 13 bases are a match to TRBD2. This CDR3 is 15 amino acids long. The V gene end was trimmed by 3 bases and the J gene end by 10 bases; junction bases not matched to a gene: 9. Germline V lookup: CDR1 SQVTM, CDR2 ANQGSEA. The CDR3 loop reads CSVEIGTSGVREQFF. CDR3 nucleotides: TGCAGCGTTGAGATCGGGACTAGCGGGGTTAGAGAGCAGTTCTTC.

DNA for the CDR3: TGTGCCAGCACCACCGGGGGTAACTATGGCTACACCTTC. Its protein product is CASTTGGNYGYTF. The rearrangement joins TRBV14 to TRBJ1-2, with TRBD1 as a possible D gene (5 bases). The CDR3 consists of 13 residues. Trimming removed 7 bases at V and 1 base at J, with 10 bases between. Germline lookup yields CDR1 SGHDN and CDR2 FVKESK.

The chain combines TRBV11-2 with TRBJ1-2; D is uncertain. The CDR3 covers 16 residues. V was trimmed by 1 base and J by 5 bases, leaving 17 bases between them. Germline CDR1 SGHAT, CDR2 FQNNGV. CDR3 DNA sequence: TGTGCCAGCAGCTTAGTATCGGGAGTCATAAAATATGGCTACACCTTC. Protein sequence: CASSLVSGVIKYGYTF.

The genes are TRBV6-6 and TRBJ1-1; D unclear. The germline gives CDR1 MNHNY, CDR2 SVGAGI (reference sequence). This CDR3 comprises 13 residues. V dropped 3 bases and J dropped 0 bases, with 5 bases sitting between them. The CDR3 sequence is CASSYALNTEAFF. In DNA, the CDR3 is TGTGCCAGCAGTTATGCCTTGAACACTGAAGCTTTCTTT.

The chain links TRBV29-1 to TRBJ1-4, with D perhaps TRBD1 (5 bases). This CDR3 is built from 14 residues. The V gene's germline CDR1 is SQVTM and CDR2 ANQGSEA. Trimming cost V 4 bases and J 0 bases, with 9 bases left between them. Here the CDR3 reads CSVGIRATNEKLFF. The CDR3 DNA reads TGCAGCGTTGGTATCAGGGCAACTAATGAAAAACTGTTTTTT.

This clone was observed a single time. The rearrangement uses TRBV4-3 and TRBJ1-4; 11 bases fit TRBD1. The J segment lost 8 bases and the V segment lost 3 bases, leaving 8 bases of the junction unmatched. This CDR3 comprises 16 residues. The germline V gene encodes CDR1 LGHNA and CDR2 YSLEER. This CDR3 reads CASSHFTGTGGEKLFF. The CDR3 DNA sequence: TGCGCCAGCAGCCATTTCACCGGGACAGGGGGAGAAAAACTGTTTTTT.

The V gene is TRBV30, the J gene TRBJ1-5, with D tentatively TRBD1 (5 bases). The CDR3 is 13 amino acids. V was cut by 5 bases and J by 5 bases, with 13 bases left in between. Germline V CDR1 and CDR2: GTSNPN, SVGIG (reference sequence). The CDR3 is CAWARRGDQPQHF. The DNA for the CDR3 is TGTGCCTGGGCCCGACGGGGGGATCAGCCCCAGCATTTT.

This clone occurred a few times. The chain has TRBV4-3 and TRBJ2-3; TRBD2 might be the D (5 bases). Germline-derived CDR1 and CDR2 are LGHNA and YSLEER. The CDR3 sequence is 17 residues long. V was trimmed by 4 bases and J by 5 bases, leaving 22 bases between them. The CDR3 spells CASSPGKRERQIDTQYF. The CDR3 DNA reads TGCGCCAGCAGCCCGGGGAAGAGGGAGAGGCAAATAGATACGCAGTATTTT.